Below, 10 T cell receptor beta chains from the same sample are listed, as sequenced in a study of cytomegalovirus exposure and HLA in healthy donors. Amplification used 60 Vbeta primers and 13 Jbeta primers. Assay: immunoSEQ multiplex PCR; the TCRdb copy retains only in-frame clones and omits some. The table shows 150,000 or so clones, with around 74% occurring only once. Material: PBMCs. The receptors were gathered from a female donor in good health and CMV-seronegative.

The chain employs TRBV4-3 and TRBJ1-5; 10 bases fit TRBD1. In germline, CDR1 is LGHNA, CDR2 YSLEER. The CDR3 runs 15 residues. J lost 5 bases, V lost 4 bases, and 5 bases had no gene match. CDR3 in DNA: TGCGCCAGCAGCCGTGGGACAGGGGATCATCAGCCCCAGCATTTT. It translates to CASSRGTGDHQPQHF.

This clone was counted once. The V and J genes are TRBV29-1 and TRBJ2-1, with TRBD2 matching over 10 bases. CDR1 is SQVTM, CDR2 ANQGSEA, per germline. The CDR3 runs to 14 residues. J lost 6 bases, V lost 3 bases, and 5 bases had no gene match. The CDR3 nucleotides read TGCAGCGTTGACGGGAGCGGGGGGGCCAATGAGCAGTTCTTC. It is translated as CSVDGSGGANEQFF.

V is TRBV7-9 and J is TRBJ2-1; TRBD2 matches at 11 bases. The V and J ends lost 8 bases and 8 bases, in that order; junction bases with no gene match: 14. This CDR3 spans 16 amino acids. Germline V lookup: CDR1 SEHNR, CDR2 FQNEAQ (reference sequence). This CDR3 reads CASDRRSASGRYEQFF. The CDR3, as DNA: TGTGCCAGCGACCGAAGATCGGCTAGCGGGAGGTATGAGCAGTTCTTC.

This sequence joins TRBV15 and TRBJ2-3, with a tentative D call TRBD1 (8 bases). Germline CDR1 LNHNV, CDR2 YYDKDF (reference sequence). V was shortened by 0 bases and J by 4 bases, with 23 bases between the two germline ends. The CDR3 is 19 amino acids. CDR3 DNA sequence: TGTGCCACCAGCAGAGATTCCGGCGGGGGATGGACAGGGCCAGATACGCAGTATTTT. This codes for CATSRDSGGGWTGPDTQYF.

The chain is built from TRBV30 and TRBJ1-4, with a tentative D call TRBD1 (5 bases). Trimming left V 0 bases short and J 7 bases short, with 12 bases between. Germline V lookup: CDR1 GTSNPN, CDR2 SVGIG (reference sequence). CDR3 length: 14 residues. CDR3 sequence: CAWSVGGAGEKLFF. In DNA, the CDR3 is TGTGCCTGGAGTGTCGGGGGAGCGGGTGAAAAACTGTTTTTT.

This clone appeared a single time. The chain recombines TRBV7-9 with TRBJ1-3; D is perhaps TRBD1 (5 bases). This CDR3 is 15 amino acids long. Germline V CDR1 and CDR2: SEHNR, FQNEAQ (reference sequence). V lost 5 bases, J lost 0 bases, and 11 bases lay in between. The CDR3 region is CASSRTGDSGNTIYF. The CDR3 DNA is TGTGCCAGCAGCCGGACGGGGGACTCTGGAAACACCATATATTTT.

The chain couples TRBV5-1 to TRBJ1-6, with TRBD1 matching over 7 bases. The V and J ends lost 4 bases and 15 bases, in that order; junction bases with no gene match: 10. The CDR3 consists of 13 residues. Germline CDR1 reads SGHRS; CDR2 reads YFSETQ. CDR3 loop: CASSPGQEEYLHF. The CDR3 DNA is TGCGCCAGCAGCCCCGGACAGGAAGAGTACCTCCACTTT.

The V gene is TRBV7-2, the J gene TRBJ1-6; possible D gene TRBD1, 5 bases. V dropped 5 bases and J dropped 6 bases, with 26 bases sitting between them. The CDR3 loop spans 19 amino acids. CDR1 SGHTA and CDR2 FQGNSA come from the germline V gene. The CDR3 DNA reads TGTGCCAGCAGCCCAGGACTCGTATTTTCGGAGGGGTCTAATTCACCCCTCCACTTT. Translating gives CASSPGLVFSEGSNSPLHF.

This sequence joins TRBV29-1 and TRBJ1-2, with D possibly being TRBD1 (5 bases). Germline CDR1 is SQVTM and CDR2 is ANQGSEA. The CDR3 sequence is 12 residues long. The V gene lost 0 bases and the J gene lost 5 bases, with 7 bases spanning the gap. In DNA, the CDR3 is TGCAGCGTTGAAGATCGACAGTATGGCTACACCTTC. It specifies CSVEDRQYGYTF. Using reference TRBV29-1 and TRBJ1-2 for the parts outside the CDR3, the full variable domain is SAVISQKPSRDICQRGTSLTIQCQVDSQVTMMFWYRQQPGQSLTLIATANQGSEATYESGFVIDKFPISRPNLTFSTLTVSNMSPEDSSIYLCSVEDRQYGYTFGSGTRLTVV.

J is TRBJ2-1 and V is TRBV4-2; possible D gene TRBD2, 5 bases. V lost 0 bases and J lost 4, with 16 bases in between. Germline CDR1 reads LGHNA; CDR2 reads YNFKEQ. The CDR3 length is 17 residues. CDR3 amino acids: CASSQDPSSQRYNEQFF. CDR3 DNA: TGTGCCAGCAGCCAAGATCCGTCGTCACAGCGGTACAATGAGCAGTTCTTC.